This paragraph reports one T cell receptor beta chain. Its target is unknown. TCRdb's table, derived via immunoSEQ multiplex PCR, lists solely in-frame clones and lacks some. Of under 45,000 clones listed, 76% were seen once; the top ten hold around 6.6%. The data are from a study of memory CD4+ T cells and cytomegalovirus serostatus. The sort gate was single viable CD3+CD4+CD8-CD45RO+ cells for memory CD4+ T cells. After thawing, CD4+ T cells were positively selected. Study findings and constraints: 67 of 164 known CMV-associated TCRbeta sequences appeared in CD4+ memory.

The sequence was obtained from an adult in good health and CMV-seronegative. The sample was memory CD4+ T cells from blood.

The CDR3 DNA reads TGCGCCAGCAGCTTATGGTCAGGGGGTGAAAACATTCAGTACTTC. Its protein product is CASSLWSGGENIQYF. The V call is TRBV5-1, the J call TRBJ2-4; 7 bases line up with TRBD1. This CDR3 is built from 15 residues. CDR1 and CDR2 (germline): SGHRS, YFSETQ. V shed 2 bases and J 5 bases; nucleotides not matched to a gene: 7.